What follows are 7 T cell receptor beta chains derived from one specimen sequenced in a study of cytomegalovirus exposure and HLA in healthy donors. Vbeta (60) and Jbeta (13) primers were used in the PCR. Sequenced by immunoSEQ multiplex PCR; TCRdb stores in-frame clones only, minus some. The table records about 130,000 clones, 70% to 90% of them present only once. Sequencing was performed on PBMCs. Every receptor here comes from a man younger than 35 in good health and CMV-seropositive.

This clone was counted between two and nine times. This sequence joins TRBV30 and TRBJ2-3; perhaps TRBD1 as D (6 bases). V lost 2 bases, J lost 2 bases, and 17 bases lay in between. The CDR3 is made up of 16 amino acids. In germline, CDR1 is GTSNPN, CDR2 SVGIG (reference sequence). CDR3 sequence (DNA): TGTGCCTGGAGTTCAGGGGAGACGCAAAACACAGATACGCAGTATTTT. Translating gives CAWSSGETQNTDTQYF.

The V and J genes are TRBV9 and TRBJ2-7, with 12 bases lining up with TRBD2. The CDR3 spans 16 residues. Per the germline V gene, CDR1 is SGDLS and CDR2 is YYNGEE. The ends lost 3 bases at V and 0 bases at J; junction bases unmatched: 4. CDR3 protein: CASSGRTSGASYEQYF. CDR3 nucleotides: TGTGCCAGCAGCGGAAGGACTAGCGGGGCCTCCTACGAGCAGTACTTC.

This clone was counted a few times. The V call is TRBV2, the J call TRBJ2-2; perhaps TRBD2 as D (7 bases). Germline CDR1 reads SNHLY; CDR2 reads FYNNEI. This CDR3 region has 14 residues. Trimming removed 7 bases from V and 5 bases from J, with 14 bases in between. Here the CDR3 DNA reads TGTGCCAGCACAGAGGGGGGGAGGACCGGGGAGCTGTTTTTT. This sequence encodes CASTEGGRTGELFF.

The rearrangement uses TRBV19 and TRBJ2-7; the match to TRBD2 covers 7 bases. V gave up 3 bases and J gave up 1 base; unmatched junction bases: 6. The CDR3 length is 15 residues. Germline assignment: CDR1 LNHDA and CDR2 SQIVND (reference sequence). In DNA, the CDR3 is TGTGCCAGTAGTATCTTTTGGGGGGGTTCCTACGAGCAGTACTTC. This translates into CASSIFWGGSYEQYF.

This clone appeared a few times. The gene calls are TRBV10-3 and TRBJ2-6, with D perhaps matching TRBD1 (5 bases). V dropped 8 bases and J dropped 0 bases, with 11 bases sitting between them. The germline V gene has CDR1 ENHRY and CDR2 SYGVKD. The CDR3 loop spans 15 amino acids. The CDR3 DNA is TGTGCCATCGGGGCAGACTCCTCTGGGGCCAACGTCCTGACTTTC. Translating gives CAIGADSSGANVLTF.

J is TRBJ1-3 and V is TRBV13; weak D call: TRBD1 (5 bases). V was pared by 6 bases and J by 3 bases, with 18 bases between. The CDR3 totals 16 residues. The germline V gene encodes CDR1 PRHDT and CDR2 FYEKMQ (reference sequence). The CDR3 DNA sequence: TGTGCCAGCAGTCCCGCCGGGGGACTGAATGGAAACACCATATATTTT. Encoded protein: CASSPAGGLNGNTIYF.

The sample holds one count of this clone. The chain has TRBV2 and TRBJ1-2; no reliable D call. Germline V gene data show CDR1 as SNHLY and CDR2 as FYNNEI. V was trimmed by 0 bases and J by 7 bases, leaving 12 bases between them. The CDR3 loop spans 14 amino acids. The CDR3 here is CASSEAPGGSGYTF. CDR3 nucleotides: TGTGCCAGCAGTGAAGCGCCGGGAGGATCTGGCTACACCTTC.